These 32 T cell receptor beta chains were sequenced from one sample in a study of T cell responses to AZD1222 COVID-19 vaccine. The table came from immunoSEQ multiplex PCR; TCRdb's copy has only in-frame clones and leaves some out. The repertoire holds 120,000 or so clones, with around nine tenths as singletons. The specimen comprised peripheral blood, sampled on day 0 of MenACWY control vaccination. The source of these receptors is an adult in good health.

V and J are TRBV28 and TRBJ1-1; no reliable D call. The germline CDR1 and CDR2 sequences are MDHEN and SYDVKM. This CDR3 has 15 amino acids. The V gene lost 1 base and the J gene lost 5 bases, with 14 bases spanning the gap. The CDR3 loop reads CASSLLLIRRTEAFF. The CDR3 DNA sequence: TGTGCCAGCAGTTTATTGCTGATCCGGAGAACTGAAGCTTTCTTT. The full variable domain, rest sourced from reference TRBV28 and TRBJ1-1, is DVKVTQSSRYLVKRTGEKVFLECVQDMDHENMFWYRQDPGLGLRLIYFSYDVKMKEKGDIPEGYSVSREKKERFSLILESASTNQTSMYLCASSLLLIRRTEAFFGQGTRLTVV.

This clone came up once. The CDR3 DNA sequence: TGTGCCAGCAGCTTGGGACAGGCTTTTCACGAGCAGTACTTC. Translation gives CASSLGQAFHEQYF. The chain joins TRBV5-8 to TRBJ2-7; tentatively, D is TRBD1 (6 bases). The CDR3 has 14 residues. CDR1 and CDR2 from the germline V gene are SGHTS and YDEGEE. With 0 bases removed from V and 5 bases from J, the gap between germline ends came to 12 bases.

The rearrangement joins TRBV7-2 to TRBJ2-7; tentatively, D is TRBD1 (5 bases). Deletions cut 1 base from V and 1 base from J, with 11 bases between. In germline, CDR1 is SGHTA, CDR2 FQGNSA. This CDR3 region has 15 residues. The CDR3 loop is CASSLVKGESYEQYF. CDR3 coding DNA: TGTGCCAGCAGCTTAGTAAAAGGGGAATCCTACGAGCAGTACTTC. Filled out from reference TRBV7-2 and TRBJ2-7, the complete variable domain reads GAGVSQSPSNKVTEKGKDVELRCDPISGHTALYWYRQSLGQGLEFLIYFQGNSAPDKSGLPSDRFSAERTGGSVSTLTIQRTQQEDSAVYLCASSLVKGESYEQYFGPGTRLTVT.

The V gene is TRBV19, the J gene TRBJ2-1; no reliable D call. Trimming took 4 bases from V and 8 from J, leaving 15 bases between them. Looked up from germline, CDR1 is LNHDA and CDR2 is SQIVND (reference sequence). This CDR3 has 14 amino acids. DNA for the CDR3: TGTGCCAGTAGTAACCCGTGGGATGGCGATGAGCAGTTCTTC. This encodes CASSNPWDGDEQFF.

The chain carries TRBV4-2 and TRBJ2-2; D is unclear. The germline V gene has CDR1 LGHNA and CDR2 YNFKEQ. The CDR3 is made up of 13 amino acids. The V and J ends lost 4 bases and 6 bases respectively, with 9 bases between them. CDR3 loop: CASSPIGSGELFF. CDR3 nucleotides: TGTGCCAGCAGCCCCATTGGTTCCGGGGAGCTGTTTTTT.

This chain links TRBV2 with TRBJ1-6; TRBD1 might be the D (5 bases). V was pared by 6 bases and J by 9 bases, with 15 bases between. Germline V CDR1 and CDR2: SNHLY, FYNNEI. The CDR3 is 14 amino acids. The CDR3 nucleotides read TGTGCCAGCAGCCCGACAGCCCAAGGTTCACCCCTCCACTTT. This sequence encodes CASSPTAQGSPLHF.

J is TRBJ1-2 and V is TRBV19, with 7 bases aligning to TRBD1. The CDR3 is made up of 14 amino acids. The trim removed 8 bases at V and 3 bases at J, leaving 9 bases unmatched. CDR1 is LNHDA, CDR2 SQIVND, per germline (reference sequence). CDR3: CASLDRTGDYGYTF. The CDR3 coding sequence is TGTGCCAGTCTTGACAGGACAGGAGACTATGGCTACACCTTC.

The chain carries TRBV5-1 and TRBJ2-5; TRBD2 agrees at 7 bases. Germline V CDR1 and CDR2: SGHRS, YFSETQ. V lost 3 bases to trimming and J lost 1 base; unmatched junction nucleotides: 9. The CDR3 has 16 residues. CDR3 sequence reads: CASSSGDYNRQETQYF. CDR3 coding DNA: TGCGCCAGCAGCTCGGGGGACTACAACCGCCAAGAGACCCAGTACTTC.

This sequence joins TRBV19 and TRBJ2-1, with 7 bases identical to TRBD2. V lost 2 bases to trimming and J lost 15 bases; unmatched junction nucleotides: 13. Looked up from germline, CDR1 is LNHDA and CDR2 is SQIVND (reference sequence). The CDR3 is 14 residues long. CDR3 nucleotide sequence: TGTGCCAGTAGTATACAGGGACTATCCCCCTCCCGGTTCTTC. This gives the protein CASSIQGLSPSRFF. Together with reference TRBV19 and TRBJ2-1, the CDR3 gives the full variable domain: DGGITQSPKYLFRKEGQNVTLSCEQNLNHDAMYWYRQDPGQGLRLIYYSQIVNDFQKGDIAEGYSVSREKKESFPLTVTSAQKNPTAFYLCASSIQGLSPSRFFGPGTRLTVL.

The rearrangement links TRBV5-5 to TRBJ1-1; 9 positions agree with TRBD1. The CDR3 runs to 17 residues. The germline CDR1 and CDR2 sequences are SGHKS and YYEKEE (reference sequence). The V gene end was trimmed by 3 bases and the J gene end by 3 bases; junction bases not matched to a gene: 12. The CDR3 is CASSYPHGQGYHTEAFF. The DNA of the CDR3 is TGTGCCAGCAGCTATCCCCATGGACAGGGGTATCACACTGAAGCTTTCTTT.

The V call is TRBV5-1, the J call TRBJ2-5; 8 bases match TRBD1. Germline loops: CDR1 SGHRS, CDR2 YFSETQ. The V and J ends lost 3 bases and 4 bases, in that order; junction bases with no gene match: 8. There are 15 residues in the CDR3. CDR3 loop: CASSYGRGPRETQYF. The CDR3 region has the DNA TGCGCCAGCAGCTATGGCAGGGGGCCTCGAGAGACCCAGTACTTC.

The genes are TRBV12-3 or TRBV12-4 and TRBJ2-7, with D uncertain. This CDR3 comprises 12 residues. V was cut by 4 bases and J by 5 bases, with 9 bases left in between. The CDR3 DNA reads TGTGCCAGCAGTTACATTGCAGACGAGCAGTACTTC. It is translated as CASSYIADEQYF.

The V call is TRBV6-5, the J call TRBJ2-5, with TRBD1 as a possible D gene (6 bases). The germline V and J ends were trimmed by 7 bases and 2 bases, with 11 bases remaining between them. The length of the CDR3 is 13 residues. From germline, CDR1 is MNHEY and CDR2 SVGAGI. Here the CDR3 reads CASTRQEQETQYF. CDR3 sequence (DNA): TGTGCCAGCACCCGACAGGAACAAGAGACCCAGTACTTC.

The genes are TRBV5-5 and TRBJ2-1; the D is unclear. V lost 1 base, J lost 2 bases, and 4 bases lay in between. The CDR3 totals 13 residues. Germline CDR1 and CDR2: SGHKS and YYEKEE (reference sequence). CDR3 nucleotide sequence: TGTGCCAGCAGCTTGTCCCCCTACAATGAGCAGTTCTTC. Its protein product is CASSLSPYNEQFF.

CDR3 bases: TGTGCCAGCAGCCGCCAGTGGGCACACGAGCAGTACTTC. Protein sequence: CASSRQWAHEQYF. The chain links TRBV7-8 to TRBJ2-7; D is ambiguous. With 5 bases removed from V and 5 bases from J, the gap between germline ends came to 13 bases. Per the germline V gene, CDR1 is SGHVS and CDR2 is FQNEAQ. The CDR3 covers 13 residues.

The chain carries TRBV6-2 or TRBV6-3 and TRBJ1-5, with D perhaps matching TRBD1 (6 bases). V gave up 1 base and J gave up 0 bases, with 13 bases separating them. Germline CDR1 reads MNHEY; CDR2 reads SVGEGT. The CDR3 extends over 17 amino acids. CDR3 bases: TGTGCCAGCAGTTACTATGGGGGCTATGTTAGCAATCAGCCCCAGCATTTT. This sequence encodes CASSYYGGYVSNQPQHF.

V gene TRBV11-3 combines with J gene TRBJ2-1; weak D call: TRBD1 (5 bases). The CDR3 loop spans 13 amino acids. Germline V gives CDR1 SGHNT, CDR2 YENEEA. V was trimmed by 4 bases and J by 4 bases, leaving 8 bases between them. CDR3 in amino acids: CASSSQEYNEQFF. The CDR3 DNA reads TGTGCCAGCAGCTCACAGGAATACAATGAGCAGTTCTTC. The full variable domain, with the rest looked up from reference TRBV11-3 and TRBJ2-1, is EAGVVQSPRYKIIEKKQPVAFWCNPISGHNTLYWYLQNLGQGPELLIRYENEEAVDDSQLPKDRFSAERLKGVDSTLKIQPAELGDSAVYLCASSSQEYNEQFFGPGTRLTVL.

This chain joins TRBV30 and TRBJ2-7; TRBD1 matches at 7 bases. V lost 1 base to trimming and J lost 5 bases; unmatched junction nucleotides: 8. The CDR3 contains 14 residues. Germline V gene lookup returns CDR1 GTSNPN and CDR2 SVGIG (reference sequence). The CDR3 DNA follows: TGTGCCTGGAGTGCGACAGGGTATGCGGACGAGCAGTACTTC. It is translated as CAWSATGYADEQYF. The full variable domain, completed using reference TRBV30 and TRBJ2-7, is SQTIHQWPATLVQPVGSPLSLECTVEGTSNPNLYWYRQAAGRGLQLLFYSVGIGQISSEVPQNLSASRPQDRQFILSSKKLLLSDSGFYLCAWSATGYADEQYFGPGTRLTVT.

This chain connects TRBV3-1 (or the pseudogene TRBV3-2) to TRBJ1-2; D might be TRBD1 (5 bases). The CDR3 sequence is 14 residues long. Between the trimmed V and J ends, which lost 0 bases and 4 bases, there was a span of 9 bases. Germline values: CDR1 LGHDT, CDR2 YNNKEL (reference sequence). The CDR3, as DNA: TGTGCCAGCAGCCAAGAGAAGGGGATCTATGGCTACACCTTC. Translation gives CASSQEKGIYGYTF.

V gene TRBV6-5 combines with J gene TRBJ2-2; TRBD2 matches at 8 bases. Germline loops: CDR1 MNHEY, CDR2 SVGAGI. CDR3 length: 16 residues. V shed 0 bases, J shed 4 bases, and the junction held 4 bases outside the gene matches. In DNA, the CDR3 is TGTGCCAGCAGTTACTCGAGCGGGGGACGCACCGGGGAGCTGTTTTTT. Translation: CASSYSSGGRTGELFF.

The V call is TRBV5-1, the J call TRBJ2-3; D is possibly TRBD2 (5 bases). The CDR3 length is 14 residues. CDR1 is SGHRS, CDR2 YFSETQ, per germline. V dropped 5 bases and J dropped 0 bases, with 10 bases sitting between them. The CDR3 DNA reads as TGCGCCAGCAGACAACTAGGAAGCACAGATACGCAGTATTTT. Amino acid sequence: CASRQLGSTDTQYF.

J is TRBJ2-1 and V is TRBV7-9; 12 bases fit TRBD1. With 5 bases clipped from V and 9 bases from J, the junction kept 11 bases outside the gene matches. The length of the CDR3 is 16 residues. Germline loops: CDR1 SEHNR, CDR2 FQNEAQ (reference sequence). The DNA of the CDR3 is TGTGCCAGCAGCCCCAGCTTGGGACAGGGGGCGGGTGAGCAGTTCTTC. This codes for CASSPSLGQGAGEQFF.

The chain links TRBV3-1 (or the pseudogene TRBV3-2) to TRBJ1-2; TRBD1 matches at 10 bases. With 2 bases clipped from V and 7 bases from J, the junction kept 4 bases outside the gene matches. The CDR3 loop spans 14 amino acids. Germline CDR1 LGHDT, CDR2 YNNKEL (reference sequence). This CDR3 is CASSQNGQGGGYTF. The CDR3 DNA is TGTGCCAGCAGCCAAAACGGACAGGGGGGTGGCTACACCTTC.

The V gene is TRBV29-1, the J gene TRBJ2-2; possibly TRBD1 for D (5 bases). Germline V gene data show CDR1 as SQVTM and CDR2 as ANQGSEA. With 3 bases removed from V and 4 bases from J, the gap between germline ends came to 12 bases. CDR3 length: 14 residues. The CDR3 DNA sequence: TGCAGCGTTGATGTAGGGGCCGGCACCGGGGAGCTGTTTTTT. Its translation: CSVDVGAGTGELFF.

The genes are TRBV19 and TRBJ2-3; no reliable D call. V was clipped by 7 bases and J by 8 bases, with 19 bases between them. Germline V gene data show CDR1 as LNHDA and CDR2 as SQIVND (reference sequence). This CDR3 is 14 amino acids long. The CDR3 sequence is CASTPGRGPLTQYF. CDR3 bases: TGTGCCAGTACCCCGGGCAGAGGCCCCCTTACGCAGTATTTT.

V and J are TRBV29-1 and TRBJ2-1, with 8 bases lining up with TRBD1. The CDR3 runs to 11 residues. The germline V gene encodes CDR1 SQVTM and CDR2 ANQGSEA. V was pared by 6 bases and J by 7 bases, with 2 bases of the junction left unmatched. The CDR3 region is CSVYRGNEQFF. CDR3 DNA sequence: TGCAGCGTCTACAGGGGGAATGAGCAGTTCTTC.

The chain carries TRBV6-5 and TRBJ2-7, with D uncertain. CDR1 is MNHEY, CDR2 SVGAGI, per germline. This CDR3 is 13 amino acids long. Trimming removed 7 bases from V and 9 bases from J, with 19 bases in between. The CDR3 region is CASKSGAPELQYF. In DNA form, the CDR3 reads TGTGCCAGCAAATCGGGTGCACCTGAGTTGCAGTACTTC.

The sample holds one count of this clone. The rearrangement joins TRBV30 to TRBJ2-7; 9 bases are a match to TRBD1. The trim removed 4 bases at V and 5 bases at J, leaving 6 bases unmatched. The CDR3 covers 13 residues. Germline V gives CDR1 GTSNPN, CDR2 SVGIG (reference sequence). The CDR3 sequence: CAWTTGGYDEQYF. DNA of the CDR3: TGTGCCTGGACCACAGGGGGCTACGACGAGCAGTACTTC.

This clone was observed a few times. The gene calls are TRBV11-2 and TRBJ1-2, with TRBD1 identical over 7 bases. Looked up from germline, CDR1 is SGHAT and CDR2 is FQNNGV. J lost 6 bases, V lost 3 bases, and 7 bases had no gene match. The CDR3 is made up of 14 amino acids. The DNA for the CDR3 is TGTGCCAGCAGCTTTCCACAGGGGCAAAATGGCTACACCTTC. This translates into CASSFPQGQNGYTF. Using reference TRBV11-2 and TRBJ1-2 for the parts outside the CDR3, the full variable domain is EAGVAQSPRYKIIEKRQSVAFWCNPISGHATLYWYQQILGQGPKLLIQFQNNGVVDDSQLPKDRFSAERLKGVDSTLKIQPAKLEDSAVYLCASSFPQGQNGYTFGSGTRLTVV.

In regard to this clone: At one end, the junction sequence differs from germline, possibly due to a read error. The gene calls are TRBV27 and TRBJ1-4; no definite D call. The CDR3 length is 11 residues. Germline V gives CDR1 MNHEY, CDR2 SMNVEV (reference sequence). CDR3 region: CASLTGRGSWF. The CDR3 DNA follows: TGTGCCAGCCTTACGGGCCGGGGATCATGGTTC.

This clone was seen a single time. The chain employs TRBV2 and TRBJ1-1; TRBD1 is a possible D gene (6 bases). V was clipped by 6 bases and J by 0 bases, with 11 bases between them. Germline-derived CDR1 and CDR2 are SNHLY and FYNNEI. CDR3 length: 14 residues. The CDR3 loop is CASRAGQLNTEAFF. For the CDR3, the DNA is TGTGCCAGCAGAGCAGGACAGTTGAACACTGAAGCTTTCTTT.

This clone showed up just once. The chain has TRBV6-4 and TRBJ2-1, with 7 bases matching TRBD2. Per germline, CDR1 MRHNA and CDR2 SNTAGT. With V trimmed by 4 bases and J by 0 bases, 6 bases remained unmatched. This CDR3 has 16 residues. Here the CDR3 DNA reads TGTGCCAGCAGTGTGGAGGGAGGGAGCTCCTACAATGAGCAGTTCTTC. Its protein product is CASSVEGGSSYNEQFF.